Many counts were recorded for the clone carrying this TCR beta chain. Its antigen is unknown. Expressed TCRB transcripts were sequenced, since all the RNA that had been isolated was reverse transcribed. Libraries were prepared by immunoSEQ multiplex PCR; TCRdb keeps only in-frame clonotypes and omits some of them. The table has some 120,000 clones, 17% seen once. This record belongs to a study of beta chain features in type 1 diabetes. Looking at the study overall: Patients were similar to healthy donors in age and gender (as well as in cell yields).

CDR3 size: 15 residues. The ends were cut back, 3 bases at V and 0 bases at J, with 10 bases in the middle. The germline gives CDR1 SGHTA, CDR2 FQGNSA. The study's findings and limits: Highly expressing activated T cells could be over-counted with a cDNA template. There were fewer insertions and more deletions at the VDJ junctions of type 1 diabetes patients. Researchers report that Type 1 diabetes patients had moderately but significantly shorter TCRB CDR3s across all four CD4+ subsets.

This receptor was obtained from a young man with type 1 diabetes. The V and J genes are TRBV7-2 and TRBJ2-3; D is undetermined. Material for sequencing was central memory CD4+ T cells from blood. The CDR3 coding sequence is TGTGCCAGCAGCTTCTCGGCTGGAAGCACAGATACGCAGTATTTT. Translation gives CASSFSAGSTDTQYF. The full variable domain, with the rest looked up from reference TRBV7-2 and TRBJ2-3, is GAGVSQSPSNKVTEKGKDVELRCDPISGHTALYWYRQSLGQGLEFLIYFQGNSAPDKSGLPSDRFSAERTGGSVSTLTIQRTQQEDSAVYLCASSFSAGSTDTQYFGPGTRLTVL.